Following are 20 T cell receptor beta chains from one sample sequenced in a study of OX40 agonist ivuxolimab in advanced cancers. This table comes from immunoSEQ multiplex PCR, and its TCRdb copy is limited to in-frame clones, with some not included. The repertoire holds approximately 82,000 clones, with over 75% as singletons. Sample: CD4+ or CD8+ T cells sorted from blood, taken in a trial of the OX40 agonist ivuxolimab. The receptors stem from an adult with an advanced solid tumor such as melanoma, head and neck, liver or kidney cancer.

This chain's CDR3 is CASSLVEFF. The CDR3 DNA reads as TGCGCCAGCAGCTTGGTCGAGTTCTTC. V and J are TRBV5-1 and TRBJ2-1, with D uncertain. This CDR3 is built from 9 residues. In germline, CDR1 is SGHRS, CDR2 YFSETQ. V was trimmed by 0 bases and J by 14 bases, leaving 3 bases between them. Filled out from reference TRBV5-1 and TRBJ2-1, the complete variable domain reads KAGVTQTPRYLIKTRGQQVTLSCSPISGHRSVSWYQQTPGQGLQFLFEYFSETQRNKGNFPGRFSGRQFSNSRSEMNVSTLELGDSALYLCASSLVEFFGPGTRLTVL.

Only a few counts were recorded for this clone. The chain employs TRBV7-8 and TRBJ2-1; D gene uncertain. Germline assignment: CDR1 SGHVS and CDR2 FQNEAQ. Between the trimmed V and J ends, which lost 5 bases and 8 bases, there was a span of 22 bases. The CDR3 loop spans 16 amino acids. CDR3: CASSALQRLGRDEQFF. In nucleotides, the CDR3 is TGTGCCAGCAGCGCCCTTCAGCGCCTGGGAAGGGATGAGCAGTTCTTC. Combining the CDR3 with reference TRBV7-8 and TRBJ2-1 gives the whole variable domain GAGVSQSPRYKVAKRGQDVALRCDPISGHVSLFWYQQALGQGPEFLTYFQNEAQLDKSGLPSDRFFAERPEGSVSTLKIQRTQQEDSAVYLCASSALQRLGRDEQFFGPGTRLTVL.

The CDR3 loop is CASSPHRGDNIQYF. CDR3 DNA sequence: TGTGCCAGCAGCCCCCATAGAGGCGATAACATTCAGTACTTC. This chain connects TRBV11-3 to TRBJ2-4; D is unresolved. CDR3 length: 14 amino acids. V was shortened by 5 bases and J by 7 bases, with 15 bases between the two germline ends. Germline CDR1 reads SGHNT; CDR2 reads YENEEA.

J is TRBJ2-1 and V is TRBV5-8; 16 bases match TRBD2. Germline V gene data show CDR1 as SGHTS and CDR2 as YDEGEE. CDR3 length: 20 amino acids. V was clipped by 1 base and J by 3 bases; unmatched bases: 10. CDR3 nucleotides: TGTGCCAGCAGCTTGTGGGGACTAGCGGGAGGGACCGCCTTCTACAATGAGCAGTTCTTC. It yields the protein CASSLWGLAGGTAFYNEQFF. Full variable domain (outside the CDR3, taken from reference TRBV5-8 and TRBJ2-1): EAGVTQSPTHLIKTRGQQATLRCSPISGHTSVYWYQQALGLGLQFLLWYDEGEERNRGNFPPRFSGRQFPNYSSELNVNALELEDSALYLCASSLWGLAGGTAFYNEQFFGPGTRLTVL.

The CDR3 sequence: CASRTGGVIGNQPQHF. In DNA form, the CDR3 reads TGTGCCAGCAGGACTGGGGGGGTCATCGGCAATCAGCCCCAGCATTTT. The rearrangement uses TRBV28 and TRBJ1-5, with TRBD1 as a possible D gene (5 bases). Germline V gene data show CDR1 as MDHEN and CDR2 as SYDVKM. The germline V and J ends were trimmed by 6 bases and 2 bases, with 17 bases remaining between them. The CDR3 is 16 amino acids.

This chain uses TRBV5-4 with TRBJ2-3; 9 bases line up with TRBD2. The CDR3 runs 16 residues. Losses at the gene ends were 0 bases for V and 6 bases for J; bases not matched to a gene: 8. Germline loops: CDR1 SGHNT, CDR2 YYREEE (reference sequence). CDR3 in DNA: TGTGCCAGCAGCTTGGACGCGGCGGGAGGGGGGGATACGCAGTATTTT. Protein product: CASSLDAAGGGDTQYF.

This clone has more than one count but fewer than ten. The chain carries TRBV18 and TRBJ2-3, with D unresolved. V dropped 3 bases and J dropped 5 bases, with 3 bases sitting between them. The length of the CDR3 is 11 residues. Germline loops: CDR1 KGHSH, CDR2 LQKENI. The CDR3 sequence is CASSPGDTQYF. The CDR3, as DNA: TGTGCCAGCTCACCGGGAGATACGCAGTATTTT.

This clone has just a few counts. This chain uses TRBV2 with TRBJ1-2, with D unresolved. Germline CDR1 and CDR2: SNHLY and FYNNEI. CDR3 length: 12 residues. With 10 bases removed from V and 8 bases from J, the gap between germline ends came to 17 bases. The CDR3 bases are TGTGCCAACTGGGAGGCGGTCGCCGGCTACACCTTC. Residues: CANWEAVAGYTF.

The gene calls are TRBV7-9 and TRBJ2-3; D is unclear. The germline V gene has CDR1 SEHNR and CDR2 FQNEAQ (reference sequence). The V end was cut by 1 base, the J end by 6 bases, with 5 bases between. This CDR3 is built from 12 residues. CDR3: CASSLVADTQYF. In nucleotides, the CDR3 is TGTGCCAGCAGCTTAGTCGCTGATACGCAGTATTTT.

This clone was detected only a few times. The CDR3 is CASSPDRESSEKLFF. The CDR3 region has the DNA TGTGCCAGCAGCCCCGACAGGGAATCAAGTGAAAAACTGTTTTTT. V usage is TRBV7-2 and J usage is TRBJ1-4; TRBD1 agrees at 7 bases. With V trimmed by 5 bases and J by 7 bases, 10 bases remained unmatched. This CDR3 contains 15 residues. Per the germline V gene, CDR1 is SGHTA and CDR2 is FQGNSA.

The chain joins TRBV30 to TRBJ1-1; the match to TRBD1 covers 8 bases. V shed 6 bases and J 1 base; nucleotides not matched to a gene: 10. The CDR3 consists of 15 residues. Per germline, CDR1 GTSNPN and CDR2 SVGIG (reference sequence). The CDR3 here is CACETGQAANTEAFF. In nucleotides, the CDR3 is TGTGCCTGTGAGACGGGACAGGCTGCGAACACTGAAGCTTTCTTT.

V gene TRBV2 combines with J gene TRBJ1-5; the match to TRBD1 covers 10 bases. Per the germline V gene, CDR1 is SNHLY and CDR2 is FYNNEI. The CDR3 contains 14 residues. The V and J ends lost 7 bases and 7 bases, in that order; junction bases with no gene match: 7. The CDR3 region is CASTPGQGGQPQHF. Here the CDR3 DNA reads TGTGCCAGCACGCCTGGACAGGGGGGGCAGCCCCAGCATTTT.

The chain combines TRBV7-9 with TRBJ1-3; D is unclear. Germline V gene lookup returns CDR1 SEHNR and CDR2 FQNEAQ (reference sequence). V gave up 4 bases and J gave up 0 bases, with 4 bases separating them. This CDR3 has 13 amino acids. The CDR3 loop reads CASSSPSGNTIYF. The CDR3 bases are TGTGCCAGCAGCTCCCCCTCTGGAAACACCATATATTTT. Looking up the rest from reference TRBV7-9 and TRBJ1-3 gives the full variable domain: DTGVSQNPRHKITKRGQNVTFRCDPISEHNRLYWYRQTLGQGPEFLTYFQNEAQLEKSRLLSDRFSAERPKGSFSTLEIQRTEQGDSAMYLCASSSPSGNTIYFGEGSWLTVV.

This sequence joins TRBV18 and TRBJ2-3, with 7 bases identical to TRBD1. The CDR3 runs 16 residues. V shed 2 bases, J shed 2 bases, and the junction held 7 bases outside the gene matches. Germline V CDR1 and CDR2: KGHSH, LQKENI. The CDR3 loop reads CASSPILQGVTDTQYF. In nucleotides, the CDR3 is TGTGCCAGCTCACCAATCTTGCAGGGGGTCACAGATACGCAGTATTTT. Full variable domain (rest looked up from reference TRBV18 and TRBJ2-3): NAGVMQNPRHLVRRRGQEARLRCSPMKGHSHVYWYRQLPEEGLKFMVYLQKENIIDESGMPKERFSAEFPKEGPSILRIQQVVRGDSAAYFCASSPILQGVTDTQYFGPGTRLTVL.

CDR3 amino acids: CASSKGTGVYEQYF. The CDR3 DNA follows: TGTGCCAGCAGTAAGGGGACAGGGGTATACGAGCAGTACTTC. V and J are TRBV6-5 and TRBJ2-7, with 10 bases identical to TRBD1. This CDR3 is 14 amino acids long. The ends lost 5 bases at V and 4 bases at J; junction bases unmatched: 5. CDR1 is MNHEY, CDR2 SVGAGI, per germline.

The J gene is TRBJ2-2, the V gene TRBV6-1, with TRBD2 as a possible D gene (6 bases). This CDR3 region has 14 residues. Looked up from germline, CDR1 is MNHNS and CDR2 is SASEGT. V lost 10 bases, J lost 1 base, and 13 bases lay in between. The DNA of the CDR3 is TGTGCCACTTTAGCGGACCTGAACACCGGGGAGCTGTTTTTT. Its protein product is CATLADLNTGELFF.

The chain joins TRBV28 to TRBJ1-2; D is undetermined. This CDR3 has 12 amino acids. CDR1 and CDR2 (germline): MDHEN, SYDVKM. V was cut by 5 bases and J by 2 bases, with 6 bases left in between. The CDR3 reads CASSTENYGYTF. CDR3 in DNA: TGTGCCAGCAGTACAGAGAACTATGGCTACACCTTC.

This chain connects TRBV5-1 to TRBJ2-7, with 8 bases that match TRBD2. V was clipped by 0 bases and J by 6 bases; unmatched bases: 8. The V gene's germline CDR1 is SGHRS and CDR2 YFSETQ. The CDR3 sequence is 15 residues long. CDR3 sequence (DNA): TGCGCCAGCAGCTTGGCGGGGGGGATCGAAGGCGAGCAGTACTTC. Translated: CASSLAGGIEGEQYF.

As concerns this clone: The junction departs from the called germline gene at one end, perhaps through a read error. The chain carries TRBV7-8 and TRBJ2-7, with 14 positions matching TRBD2. The V gene's germline CDR1 is SGHVS and CDR2 FQNEAQ. The CDR3 consists of 14 residues. CDR3: CASSAGTSGGLLHF. CDR3 bases: TGTGCCAGCAGCGCCGGGACTAGCGGGGGTTTATTACACTTC. Full variable domain (missing parts from reference TRBV7-8 and TRBJ2-7): GAGVSQSPRYKVAKRGQDVALRCDPISGHVSLFWYQQALGQGPEFLTYFQNEAQLDKSGLPSDRFFAERPEGSVSTLKIQRTQQEDSAVYLCASSAGTSGGLLHFGPGTRLTVT.

The chain carries TRBV6-6 and TRBJ2-1, with 7 nucleotides matching TRBD2. The CDR3 covers 14 residues. Per the germline V gene, CDR1 is MNHNY and CDR2 is SVGAGI (reference sequence). Unmatched junction bases numbered 8, after V lost 0 bases and J lost 12 bases. CDR3 sequence reads: CASSYSVAGLGQFF. CDR3 sequence (DNA): TGTGCCAGCAGTTACTCGGTAGCGGGTTTGGGGCAGTTCTTC.